This TCR beta chain was sequenced in a study of T cell repertoires in cytomegalovirus infection. The wider study: Public TCR beta signature analysis indicated the presence of both CMV infection and matching HLA type.

TCRdb re-called the reads with MiXCR, one entry per CDR3 protein. The sample includes around 900,000 distinct CDR3 sequences, around 30% seen only once; the top ten take 11% to 15%. The CDR3 spans 15 residues. The V end was cut by 6 bases, the J end by 7 bases, with 19 bases between. CDR1 and CDR2 (germline): ENHRY, SYGVKD. With respect to this clonotype: Its antigen remains unidentified.

Findings and limits, study-wide: CMV carriers with the relevant HLA were identified by cumulative public TCR beta family frequency. Ex vivo, HLA-C-restricted CMV-specific TCR beta clonotypes prevailed over the rest of the response.

This receptor was taken from a human donor in good health (CMV status not recorded). Some clones in this sample may be carry-over from other donors' samples. The chain has TRBV10-3 and TRBJ2-1; either TRBD1 or TRBD2 may supply D (5 bases each). This material consisted of cultured CD8+ T cells from PBMCs, taken from culture after CMV antigen stimulation. This chain's CDR3 is CAISVRDPRRNEQFF. The CDR3 DNA reads as TGTGCCATCAGCGTCCGGGACCCTCGGAGGAATGAGCAGTTCTTC.